This T cell receptor (beta chain) was documented in a study of shared clonotypes between healthy human individuals. Study-level background: CD4 naive cells filled three plates per donor, CD4 memory three, CD8 naive two and CD8 memory one. Overall study findings and caveats: Generation probabilities were higher for clonotypes shared across all four sorted-subset donors than for unshared ones.

With regard to this clone: Its antigen is still unknown.

Naive CD8 cells lacked CD45RO and underwent positive selection for CCR7, leaving out terminally differentiated effector memory CD45RA+ cells. From germline, CDR1 is PRHDT and CDR2 FYEKMQ (reference sequence). Trimming took 5 bases from V and 0 from J; bases not matched to a gene: 3. The CDR3 extends over 15 amino acids. Deep was the level at which the assay was run. The authors loaded 200 ng DNA, 25,000 to 30,000 T cell genomes, into sorted-subset replicate PCRs. Using immunoSEQ multiplex PCR, the repertoire was profiled, and TCRdb retains in-frame clones only, with some absent. The table has roughly 590,000 clones, nearly 97% seen once.

This receptor was taken from a woman aged 25 to 39 in good health. The gene calls are TRBV13 and TRBJ2-7; 11 nucleotides line up with TRBD2. Material for sequencing was naive CD8+ T cells sorted from blood. CDR3 DNA sequence: TGTGCCAGCAGCACTAGCGGGAGCCCCTCCTACGAGCAGTACTTC. Translated: CASSTSGSPSYEQYF.